The entry that follows covers one T cell receptor beta chain sequence. The antigen it recognizes is unknown. No base qualities exist here, and no much larger clone lies one base off it. The data belong to a study of shared clonotypes between healthy human individuals (dated by TCRdb to the early 2020s). For the wider study: The cohort comprised a couple of women and a few men aged 18 to 49 years. For each donor, CD4 naive and CD4 memory were each given three plates, CD8 naive was given two plates, and CD8 memory was given one plate. The study deeply sequenced blood TCR repertoires of about 5 healthy adults to estimate repertoire size and the extent of clonotype sharing between individuals. Different laboratories and diverse techniques were used to prepare libraries and sequence TCR repertoires, to increase sequencing depth and limit assay-specific biases. Per donor, leukapheresis produced somewhere between about 0.94 and 9.5 billion PBMCs.

What the work shows at the level of the full study, not this receptor alone: Higher generation probabilities were observed for clonotypes shared by all four sorted-subset donors than for non-shared clonotypes. Based on pairwise subsampling, the degree of clonotype sharing among donors was expected to be affected by sequencing depth. Rarefaction of sorted-subset datasets indicated incomplete sequencing despite the large sequencing depth. The small number of donors limited the genetic and exposure-history diversity represented. Across a handful of donors, approximately 5% of naive CD4, approximately 3.6% of naive CD8, under 2.5% of memory CD4, and around 0.4% of memory CD8 clonotypes were shared. Naive subsets generally had larger estimated clonotype richness than memory subsets. Only blood was sampled, and tissue TCR repertoires likely differ from those in blood.

The donors were healthy, HIV-negative adults with no recently reported acute infections or vaccinations. Only Caucasian adults living in Nashville, Tennessee, USA were represented among the donors. Magnetic negative selection was used to enrich CD4+ T cells, after which naive cells were positively selected on CD45RA and the negative fraction became the memory subset. After blood collection by leukapheresis, PBMCs were isolated using Ficoll-Histopaque density gradient centrifugation and then cryopreserved in the vapor phase of liquid nitrogen. Analytical flow cytometry was used to check the purity and quantity of every magnetically sorted T cell population. From each sorted fraction, genomic DNA was isolated and quantified by UV absorbance on a Nanodrop 2000c. TCR CDR3 regions were amplified from genomic DNA by multiplex PCR using the deep immunoSEQ assay. Extracted genomic DNA from each cell subset was spread evenly across all wells of several immunoSEQ 96-well plates, with each plate serving as a replicate. For sorted subsets, roughly 190 ng of genomic DNA, equivalent to some 30,000 T cell genomes, went into each replicate PCR. Purified libraries were quantified with a Qubit 3.0 fluorometer, sized on a Bioanalyzer 2100, and re-quantified with the KAPA Library Quantification kit. Every immunoSEQ 96-well plate was sequenced on a separate single-read 150-cycle Illumina NextSeq 550 flow cell. The authors' pipeline ran thus. Because the immunoSEQ output held only junctional sequences and lacked quality scores, the filtering could not match the filtering applied to full-length reads. To assign V/J genes and CDR3, sequences were annotated using PyIR, a Python wrapper for IgBLAST v1.9, with IMGT germline references. Any read was removed if the V/J assignment was weak (E-value above 1e-6), the CDR3 was missing, or the read contained stop codons, out-of-frame junctions, or ambiguous translated residues. V3J clonotypes were defined by identical inferred V gene, J gene, and CDR3 amino acid sequence. Percentage overlap between repertoires was computed as shared unique clonotypes divided by the size of the smaller repertoire. RTK rarefaction, the Chao1 estimator, and Recon v2.1 estimates of unobserved clonotypes were used to assess repertoire richness. For all TCRbeta clonotypes obtained by the gDNA method from four donors, generation probabilities were computed with OLGA. In TCRdb, the immuneACCESS table is reduced to in-frame sequences with V and J assigned. These tables do not hold every clone; where another copy was compared, an unresolved V gene accounts for under half, and the others remain unexplained. V and J calls and clone size are copied from that table; D and trimming were computed from the DNA. A total of around 980,000 clones appear in this sample, about 80% of them only once. 0.55% to 0.7% of the sample rests with the top ten.

The CDR3 starts with the cysteine, ends with the phenylalanine, and has 11 residues. The sequence is cut down to CDR3 DNA, 33 bases in frame from base 1. The CDR1 and CDR2 encoded by the germline V gene are SQVTM and ANQGSEA. Between the V and J ends, shortened by 2 bases and 3 bases respectively, the junction contains 5 bases. The chain is made from TRBV29-1 and TRBJ2-7, with a tentative D gene TRBD2 over 5 matching bases. The source material was memory CD4+ T cells from PBMCs. The cell subset or site label here, explained by the study, means: CD45RA-negative fraction. The receptor was isolated from a man aged 18 to 29 in good health. Some clones in this sample may be carry-over from other donors' samples. DNA sequence: TGCAGCGTTGAAAGCGGCTACGAGCAGTACTTC. Its translation is CSVESGYEQYF.